This T cell receptor (beta chain) comes out of a study of molecular identifiers for immune sequencing clone quantification. General study points: Effector cells had over 97% of their molecules in clones above 20 RNA copies, while naive cells had under 1%.

This clonotype was seen many times. What it binds is not known. CDR3 length: 18 amino acids. Trimming left V 7 bases short and J 6 bases short, with 30 bases between. CDR1 MNHEY and CDR2 SVGAGI come from the germline V gene. TCRdb used MiXCR to reprocess the PCR reads, holding one entry per CDR3 protein. Of about 640,000 distinct CDR3 sequences in the sample, roughly 21% were seen once. What was sequenced was naive CD8+ T cells from blood, with Jurkat cell RNA spiked in. Described subset: FACS-sorted CD8+CD4-CCR7+CD45RA+ naive T cells. The clonotype originates from a human donor in good health. Some libraries in this study had Jurkat cell RNA spiked in. The chain employs TRBV6-5 and TRBJ2-5; a possible D gene is TRBD2 (9 bases). CDR3 in DNA: TGTGCCAGCACCGCGTACAGGGGGGCTTTAGCGGGGGAAAAGACCCAGTACTTC. Protein sequence: CASTAYRGALAGEKTQYF.